This T cell receptor beta chain stems from a study of cytomegalovirus exposure and HLA in healthy donors. Study overall: Out of about 179 million T cells, an earlier analysis found some 110 million unique TCR beta sequences in total. Overall study findings and caveats: CMV antigen specificity was confirmed in vitro for three CMV-associated chains.

The PCR employed 60 Vbeta primers together with 13 Jbeta primers. Produced via immunoSEQ multiplex PCR; TCRdb's table is partial and in-frame only. Here the sample spans roughly 73,000 clones, approximately 80% being singletons. Donors sampled were nominally healthy, though unrecorded immune exposures were likely. Notes on this clone: Its antigen is as yet unknown.

CDR1 is PRHDT and CDR2 is FYEKMQ in the germline V gene (reference sequence). V dropped 5 bases and J dropped 2; count of bases not matched to a gene: 5. This CDR3 has 15 residues. V usage is TRBV13 and J usage is TRBJ1-2; TRBD1 agrees at 10 bases. This sequence originates from a man aged 35 to 55 in good health and CMV-seronegative. Sequencing used PBMCs. This chain's CDR3 is CASSHRGQGNYGYTF. The DNA for the CDR3 is TGTGCCAGCAGCCACCGGGGACAGGGGAACTATGGCTACACCTTC.